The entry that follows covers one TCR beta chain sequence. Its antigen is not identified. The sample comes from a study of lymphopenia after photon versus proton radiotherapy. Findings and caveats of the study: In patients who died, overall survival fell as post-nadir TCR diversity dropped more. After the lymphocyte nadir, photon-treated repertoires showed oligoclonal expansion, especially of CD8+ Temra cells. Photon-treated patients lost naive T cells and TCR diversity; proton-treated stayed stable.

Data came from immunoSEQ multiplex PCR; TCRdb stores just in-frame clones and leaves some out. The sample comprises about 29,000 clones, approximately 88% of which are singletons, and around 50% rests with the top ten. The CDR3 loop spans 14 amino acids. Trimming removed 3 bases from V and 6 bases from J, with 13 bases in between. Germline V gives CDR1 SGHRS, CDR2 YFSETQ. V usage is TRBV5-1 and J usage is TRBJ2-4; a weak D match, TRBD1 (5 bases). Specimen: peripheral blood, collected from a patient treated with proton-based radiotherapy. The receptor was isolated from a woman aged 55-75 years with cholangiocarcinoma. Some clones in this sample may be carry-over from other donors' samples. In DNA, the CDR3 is TGCGCCAGCAGCTCCAACCCCGACAGAAACATTCAGTACTTC. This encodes CASSSNPDRNIQYF. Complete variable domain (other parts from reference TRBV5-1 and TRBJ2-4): KAGVTQTPRYLIKTRGQQVTLSCSPISGHRSVSWYQQTPGQGLQFLFEYFSETQRNKGNFPGRFSGRQFSNSRSEMNVSTLELGDSALYLCASSSNPDRNIQYFGAGTRLSVL.